The clone carrying this T cell receptor beta chain was picked up one time. Its specificity is not known. The data originate from a study of shared clonotypes between healthy human individuals. V was trimmed by 5 bases and J by 3 bases, leaving 10 bases between them. CDR3 size: 13 residues. In germline, CDR1 is ENHRY, CDR2 SYGVKD. CD45RA-negative memory and CD45RA+ naive subsets were split from the CD4+ cells. Findings of the study overall: Only blood underwent sampling, and tissue repertoires likely differ. Lower generation probabilities were found for non-shared clonotypes than for those shared by all four donors.

Replicate PCRs run on sorted subsets employed 200 to 250 ng DNA, 25,000 to 35,000 T cell genomes. The repertoire was sequenced with immunoSEQ multiplex PCR; TCRdb's copy has only in-frame clones and lacks some. The sample shows roughly 2.5 million clones, more than 80% of them seen only once. The receptor comes from a man in his late teens or twenties in good health. Sequenced material: naive CD4+ T cells sorted from blood. Stated subset: CD45RA+ positively selected. V is TRBV10-3 and J is TRBJ1-1; D gene unclear. The CDR3 loop reads CAISQPPYTEAFF. CDR3 coding DNA: TGTGCCATCAGTCAACCACCCTACACTGAAGCTTTCTTT.